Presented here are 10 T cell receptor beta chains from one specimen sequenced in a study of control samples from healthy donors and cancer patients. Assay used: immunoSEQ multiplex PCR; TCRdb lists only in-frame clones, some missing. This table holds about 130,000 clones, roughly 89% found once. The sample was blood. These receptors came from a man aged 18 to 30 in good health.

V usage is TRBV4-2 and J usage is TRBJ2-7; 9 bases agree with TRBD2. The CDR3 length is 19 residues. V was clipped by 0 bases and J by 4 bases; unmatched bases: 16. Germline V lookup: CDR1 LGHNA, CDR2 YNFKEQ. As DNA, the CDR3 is TGTGCCAGCAGCCAAGATTACAAGCGGGGGGTCCGTACCTCATACGAGCAGTACTTC. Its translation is CASSQDYKRGVRTSYEQYF.

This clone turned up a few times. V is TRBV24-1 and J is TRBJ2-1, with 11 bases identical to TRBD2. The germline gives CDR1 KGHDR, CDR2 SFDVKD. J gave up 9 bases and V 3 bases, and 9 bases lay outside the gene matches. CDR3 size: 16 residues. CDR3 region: CATSDETSGGRGEQFF. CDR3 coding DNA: TGTGCCACCAGTGATGAAACTAGCGGGGGTAGGGGTGAGCAGTTCTTC.

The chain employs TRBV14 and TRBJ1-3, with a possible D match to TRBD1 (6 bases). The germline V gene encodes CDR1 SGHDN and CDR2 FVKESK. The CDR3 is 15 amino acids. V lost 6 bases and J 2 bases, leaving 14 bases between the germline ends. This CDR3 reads CASRPTGLAGNTIYF. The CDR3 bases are TGTGCCAGCAGGCCTACAGGGTTGGCTGGAAACACCATATATTTT.

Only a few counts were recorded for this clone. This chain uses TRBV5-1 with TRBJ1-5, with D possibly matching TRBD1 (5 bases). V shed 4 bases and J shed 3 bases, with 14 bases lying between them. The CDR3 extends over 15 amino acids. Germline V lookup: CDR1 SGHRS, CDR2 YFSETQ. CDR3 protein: CASSVLGASNQPQHF. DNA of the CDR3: TGCGCCAGCAGCGTCCTTGGGGCGTCCAATCAGCCCCAGCATTTT.

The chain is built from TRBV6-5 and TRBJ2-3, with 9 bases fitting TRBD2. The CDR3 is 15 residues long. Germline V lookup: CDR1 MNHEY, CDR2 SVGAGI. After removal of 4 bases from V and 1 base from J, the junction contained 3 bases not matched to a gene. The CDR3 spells CASSFASGGTDTQYF. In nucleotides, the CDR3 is TGTGCCAGCAGTTTTGCTAGCGGGGGCACAGATACGCAGTATTTT.

In DNA, the CDR3 is TGTGCCAGCAGCTTAAATCCGACGATCCAAGAGACCCAGTACTTC. This gives the protein CASSLNPTIQETQYF. The rearrangement links TRBV7-9 to TRBJ2-5, with D hard to call. The CDR3 is made up of 15 amino acids. Trimming cost V 2 bases and J 1 base, with 11 bases left between them. Per the germline V gene, CDR1 is SEHNR and CDR2 is FQNEAQ (reference sequence).

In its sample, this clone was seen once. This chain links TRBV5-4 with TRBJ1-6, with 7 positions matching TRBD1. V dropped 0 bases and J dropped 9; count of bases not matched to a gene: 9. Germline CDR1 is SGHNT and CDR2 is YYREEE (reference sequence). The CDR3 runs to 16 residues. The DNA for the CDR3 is TGTGCCAGCAGCTTGGAGGGGGCCAGACTTAGTTCACCCCTCCACTTT. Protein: CASSLEGARLSSPLHF.

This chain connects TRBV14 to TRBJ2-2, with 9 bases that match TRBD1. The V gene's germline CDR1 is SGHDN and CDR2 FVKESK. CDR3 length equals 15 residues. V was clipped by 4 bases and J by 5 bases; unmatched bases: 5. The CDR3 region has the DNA TGTGCCAGCAGCCGGGGACAGGGTCTGACCGGGGAGCTGTTTTTT. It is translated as CASSRGQGLTGELFF.

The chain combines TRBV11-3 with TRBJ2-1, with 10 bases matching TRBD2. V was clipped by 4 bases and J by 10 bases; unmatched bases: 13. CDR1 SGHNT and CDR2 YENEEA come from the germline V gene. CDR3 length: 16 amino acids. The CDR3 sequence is CASSSPSAGGPGEQFF. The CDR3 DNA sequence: TGTGCCAGCAGCTCTCCTTCAGCGGGGGGGCCTGGCGAGCAGTTCTTC.

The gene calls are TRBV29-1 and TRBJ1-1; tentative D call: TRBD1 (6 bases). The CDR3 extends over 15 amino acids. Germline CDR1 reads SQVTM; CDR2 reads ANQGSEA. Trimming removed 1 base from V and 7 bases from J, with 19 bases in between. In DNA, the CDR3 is TGCAGCGTTGAAGCCGACTTACAGGGTTCAGTTGAAGCTTTCTTT. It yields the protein CSVEADLQGSVEAFF.